Given below is one T cell receptor beta chain in context. Its antigen is still unknown. No base quality values were provided; no much bigger clone lies one nucleotide off. The sample comes from a study of shared clonotypes between healthy human individuals (TCRdb year 2020). Concerning the study at large: The cohort included three men and a couple of women between 18 and 49 years of age. For each donor, CD4 naive and CD4 memory were each run on three plates, CD8 naive on two plates, and CD8 memory on one plate. To estimate repertoire size and how much clonotype sharing occurs between individuals, the study deeply sequenced the blood TCR repertoires of 4 to 6 healthy adults. To increase sequencing depth and limit assay-specific biases, different laboratories used diverse techniques to prepare libraries and sequence TCR repertoires. Per donor, leukapheresis produced somewhere between about 0.8 and 9.5 billion PBMCs.

Beyond this particular receptor, the publication reports: Sampling was restricted to blood, and TCR repertoires in tissues likely differ from the TCR repertoires found in blood. Based on pairwise subsampling, the degree of clonotype sharing among donors was expected to be affected by sequencing depth. Incomplete sequencing was indicated by rarefaction of sorted-subset datasets, despite the large sequencing depth. Higher generation probabilities were observed for clonotypes shared by all four sorted-subset donors than for non-shared clonotypes. Across several donors, around 5.4% of naive CD4, roughly 3.5% of naive CD8, under 2.5% of memory CD4, and 0.3% to 0.45% of memory CD8 clonotypes were shared. Because the study included a small number of donors, the genetic and exposure-history diversity represented was limited. Estimated clonotype richness was generally larger for naive than for memory subsets.

Using the deep immunoSEQ assay, TCR CDR3 regions were amplified from genomic DNA by multiplex PCR. For each cell subset, the extracted genomic DNA was distributed evenly across all wells of several immunoSEQ 96-well plates, and each plate served as one replicate. Each replicate PCR for sorted subsets received approximately 200 ng genomic DNA, equal to 30,000 or so T cell genomes. The purified libraries were quantified using a Qubit 3.0 fluorometer, sized with a Bioanalyzer 2100, and then quantified again using the KAPA Library Quantification kit. Every immunoSEQ 96-well plate was sequenced on a dedicated single-read 150-cycle Illumina NextSeq 550 flow cell. Per the authors' processing: Because only junctional sequences without quality scores were contained in the immunoSEQ output, filtering matching that applied to full-length reads could not be performed. To assign V/J genes and CDR3, sequences were annotated using PyIR, a Python wrapper for IgBLAST v1.9, with IMGT germline references. Reads were filtered out if the reads had weak V/J assignments (E-value above 1e-6), no CDR3, stop codons, out-of-frame junctions, or ambiguous translated residues. A V3J clonotype was defined by an identical inferred V gene, J gene, and CDR3 amino acid sequence. To compute the percentage overlap between repertoires, the number of shared unique clonotypes was divided by the size of the smaller repertoire. Three approaches were used to assess repertoire richness: RTK rarefaction, the Chao1 estimator, and Recon v2.1 estimates of unobserved clonotypes. For all TCRbeta clonotypes obtained by the gDNA method from four donors, generation probabilities were computed with OLGA. Entries here come from immuneACCESS through TCRdb and include only in-frame sequences with V and J called. Some clones fail to appear in such tables; in the studies checked, an unresolved V gene covers under half of the shortfall, and the cause of the remainder is unknown. That table furnishes V, J and clone size, whereas the DNA furnished D and trimming. Here the sample has over a million clones; about 75% occur a single time. The ten largest clonotypes hold roughly 1.4% of the sample.

The donors were healthy, HIV-negative adults with no recently reported acute infections or vaccinations. All donors were Caucasian adults living in Nashville, Tennessee, USA. CD4+ T cells were enriched through magnetic negative selection, after which naive cells were positively selected on CD45RA and the remaining negative fraction served as the memory subset. After blood collection by leukapheresis, PBMCs were isolated using Ficoll-Histopaque density gradient centrifugation and then cryopreserved in the vapor phase of liquid nitrogen. Analytical flow cytometry was used to check the purity and quantity of each magnetically sorted T cell population. Each sorted fraction had its genomic DNA isolated and then quantified by UV absorbance on a Nanodrop 2000c. Sequenced material: memory CD4+ T cells sorted from blood. The cell subset or site label corresponds to: CD45RA-negative fraction. The origin of this receptor is a man aged 18-30 years in good health.

The nucleotide sequence reads TGTGCCAGCAGTGATTGGGGGCTAGGGGAGCTGTTTTTT. The translation is CASSDWGLGELFF. The chain uses TRBV2 and TRBJ2-2, and perhaps TRBD1 as D gene, on 6 matching bases. Taken from cysteine to phenylalanine, the CDR3 has 13 residues. Only CDR3 DNA remains: 39 bases, in frame from the first base. The trim is 3 bases for V and 8 bases for J, with a gap of 10 bases between the germline ends. CDR1 and CDR2, looked up from the germline V gene, are SNHLY and FYNNEI.